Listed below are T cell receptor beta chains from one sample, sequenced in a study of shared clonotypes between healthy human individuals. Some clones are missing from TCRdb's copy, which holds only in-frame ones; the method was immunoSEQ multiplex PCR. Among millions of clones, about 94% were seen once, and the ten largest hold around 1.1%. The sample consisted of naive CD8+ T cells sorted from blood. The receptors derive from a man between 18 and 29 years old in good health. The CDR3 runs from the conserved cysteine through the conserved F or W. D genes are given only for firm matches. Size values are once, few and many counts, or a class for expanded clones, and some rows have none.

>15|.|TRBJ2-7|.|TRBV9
CASSVGIGLSYEQYF
TGTGCCAGCAGCGTAGGCATAGGACTCTCCTACGAGCAGTACTTC
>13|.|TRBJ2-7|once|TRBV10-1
CASGPGTPGEQYF
TGCGCCAGTGGCCCGGGGACCCCGGGGGAGCAGTACTTC
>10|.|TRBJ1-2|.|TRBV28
CASSFGGYTF
TGTGCCAGCAGTTTTGGTGGCTACACCTTC
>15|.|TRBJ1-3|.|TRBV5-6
CASSNPQGIGNTIYF
TGTGCCAGCAGCAACCCTCAGGGAATTGGAAACACCATATATTTT
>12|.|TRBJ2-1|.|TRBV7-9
CASSLAYNEQFF
TGTGCCAGCAGCTTAGCGTACAATGAGCAGTTCTTC
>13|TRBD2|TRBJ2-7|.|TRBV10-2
CASSPSGAYEQYF
TGCGCCAGCAGCCCTAGCGGAGCCTACGAGCAGTACTTC
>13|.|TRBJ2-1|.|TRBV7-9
CASSLGTGDEQFF
TGTGCCAGCAGCTTAGGAACGGGGGATGAGCAGTTCTTC
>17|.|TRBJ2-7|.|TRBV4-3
CASSNPADGEAPYEQYF
TGCGCCAGCAGCAATCCCGCCGACGGGGAAGCCCCCTACGAGCAGTACTTC
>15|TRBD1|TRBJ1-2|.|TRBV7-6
CASSHGTGAPYGYTF
TGTGCCAGCAGCCACGGGACAGGGGCTCCCTATGGCTACACCTTC
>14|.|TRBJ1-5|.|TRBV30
CAWSPPDSNQPQHF
TGTGCCTGGAGTCCGCCGGACAGCAATCAGCCCCAGCATTTT
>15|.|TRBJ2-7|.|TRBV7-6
CASSLVPRGGGEQYF
TGTGCCAGCAGCTTAGTTCCCAGGGGTGGGGGCGAGCAGTACTTC
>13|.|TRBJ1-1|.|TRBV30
CAWSDGARAEAFF
TGTGCCTGGAGCGACGGGGCACGGGCTGAAGCTTTCTTT
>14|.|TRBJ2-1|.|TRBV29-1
CSVERGFGYNEQFF
TGCAGCGTTGAACGAGGGTTTGGCTACAATGAGCAGTTCTTC
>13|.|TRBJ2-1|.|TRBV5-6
CASIEGGYNEQFF
TGTGCCAGCATAGAGGGGGGGTACAATGAGCAGTTCTTC
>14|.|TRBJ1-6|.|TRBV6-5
CASSYGGGRSPLHF
TGTGCCAGCAGTTACGGAGGGGGGAGGTCACCCCTCCACTTT
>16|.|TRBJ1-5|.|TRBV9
CASSVGGDASNQPQHF
TGTGCCAGCAGCGTAGGGGGGGATGCCAGCAATCAGCCCCAGCATTTT
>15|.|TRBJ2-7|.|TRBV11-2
CASSLTPGAHHEQYF
TGTGCCAGCAGCCTAACCCCAGGGGCCCACCACGAGCAGTACTTC
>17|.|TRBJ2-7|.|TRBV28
CASTSVLAGGLSYEQYF
TGTGCCAGCACCAGCGTCCTGGCTGGGGGTCTCTCCTACGAGCAGTACTTC
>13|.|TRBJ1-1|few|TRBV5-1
CASSLEPNTEAFF
TGCGCCAGCAGCTTGGAACCGAACACTGAAGCTTTCTTT
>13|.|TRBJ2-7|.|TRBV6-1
CASSVGRGYEQYF
TGTGCCAGCAGTGTTGGAAGAGGCTACGAGCAGTACTTC
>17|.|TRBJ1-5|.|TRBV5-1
CASSLPNRGVSNQPQHF
TGCGCCAGCAGCTTGCCTAATCGGGGGGTTAGCAATCAGCCCCAGCATTTT
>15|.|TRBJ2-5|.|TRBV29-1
CSVDLGQTIQETQYF
TGCAGCGTTGATTTAGGACAAACTATCCAAGAGACCCAGTACTTC
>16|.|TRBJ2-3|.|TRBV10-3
CAISWTEAAKADTQYF
TGTGCCATCAGTTGGACCGAGGCGGCAAAAGCGGATACGCAGTATTTT
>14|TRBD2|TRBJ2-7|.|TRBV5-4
CASSQSGSGVGQYF
TGTGCCAGCAGCCAGAGCGGGAGCGGGGTCGGGCAGTACTTC
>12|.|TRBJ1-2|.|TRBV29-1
CSALGDKAGYTF
TGCAGCGCCTTGGGGGATAAGGCTGGCTACACCTTC
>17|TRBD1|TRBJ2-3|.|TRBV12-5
CASGLALGQGVADTQYF
TGTGCTAGTGGTTTGGCTCTGGGACAGGGGGTTGCAGATACGCAGTATTTT
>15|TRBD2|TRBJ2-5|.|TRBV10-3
CAISLETSGQETQYF
TGTGCCATCAGTCTAGAGACTAGCGGGCAAGAGACCCAGTACTTC
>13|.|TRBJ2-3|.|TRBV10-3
CAIRAGGGITQYF
TGTGCCATCAGGGCTGGAGGGGGTATTACGCAGTATTTT
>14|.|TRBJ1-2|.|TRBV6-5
CASSYGRANYGYTF
TGTGCCAGCAGTTACGGCAGGGCTAACTATGGCTACACCTTC
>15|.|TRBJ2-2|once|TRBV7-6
CASSWGRQNTGELFF
TGTGCCAGCAGCTGGGGACGGCAAAACACCGGGGAGCTGTTTTTT
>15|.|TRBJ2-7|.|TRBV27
CASSVFGGVGYEQYF
TGTGCCAGCAGCGTATTCGGGGGCGTGGGATACGAGCAGTACTTC
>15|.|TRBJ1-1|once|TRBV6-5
CASSLPPSMNTEAFF
TGTGCCAGCAGCTTACCTCCTTCCATGAACACTGAAGCTTTCTTT
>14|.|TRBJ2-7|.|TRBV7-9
CASSSVPGEGEQYF
TGTGCCAGCAGCTCCGTCCCAGGGGAAGGCGAGCAGTACTTC
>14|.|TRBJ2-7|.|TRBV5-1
CASRGSDRTYEQYF
TGCGCCAGCAGAGGGTCGGACCGCACCTACGAGCAGTACTTC
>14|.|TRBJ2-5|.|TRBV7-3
CASSPGGAGETQYF
TGTGCCAGCAGCCCCGGAGGGGCGGGAGAGACCCAGTACTTC
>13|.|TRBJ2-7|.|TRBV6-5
CASMAGAVYEQYF
TGTGCCAGCATGGCAGGGGCCGTATACGAGCAGTACTTC
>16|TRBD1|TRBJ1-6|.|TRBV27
CASRFHYGQGDSPLHF
TGTGCCAGCAGGTTCCATTACGGGCAGGGGGATTCACCCCTCCACTTT
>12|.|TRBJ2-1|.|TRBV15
CATSGDRNEQFF
TGTGCCACCAGCGGGGATAGAAATGAGCAGTTCTTC
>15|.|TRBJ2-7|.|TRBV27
CASRTSPLGAYEQYF
TGTGCCAGCAGAACTTCCCCCCTAGGGGCCTACGAGCAGTACTTC
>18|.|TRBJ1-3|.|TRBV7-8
CASSLTEFTDVSGNTIYF
TGTGCCAGCAGCCTAACGGAATTCACCGACGTCTCTGGAAACACCATATATTTT
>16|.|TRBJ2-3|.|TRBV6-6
CASSPTGVPSTDTQYF
TGTGCCAGCAGTCCTACTGGGGTTCCTAGCACAGATACGCAGTATTTT
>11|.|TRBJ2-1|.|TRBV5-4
CASIRGSEQFF
TGTGCCAGCATCAGGGGATCTGAGCAGTTCTTC